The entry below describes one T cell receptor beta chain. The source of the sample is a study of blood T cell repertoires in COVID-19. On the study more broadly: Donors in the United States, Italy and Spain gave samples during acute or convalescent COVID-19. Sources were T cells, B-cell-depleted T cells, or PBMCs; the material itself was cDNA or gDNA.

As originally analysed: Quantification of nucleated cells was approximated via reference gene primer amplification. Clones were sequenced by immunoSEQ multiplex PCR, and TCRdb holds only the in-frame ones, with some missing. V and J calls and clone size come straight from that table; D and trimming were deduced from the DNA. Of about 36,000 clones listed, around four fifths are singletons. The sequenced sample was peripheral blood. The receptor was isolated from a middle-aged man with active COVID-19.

The CDR3 DNA follows: TGTGCCAGCAGTTATTCCAGGGGCACGGCCGAGGGCGAGCAGTACTTC. It is translated as CASSYSRGTAEGEQYF. V and J are TRBV6-5 and TRBJ2-7, with D maybe TRBD1 (6 bases). Looked up from germline, CDR1 is MNHEY and CDR2 is SVGAGI. V was pared by 3 bases and J by 6 bases, with 21 bases between. CDR3 length: 16 residues.